The rows below give T cell receptor beta chains drawn from one sample of a study of T cells after yellow fever vaccination. In TCRdb, the 5' RACE reads were re-called with MiXCR into one record per CDR3 protein. Of around 25,000 distinct CDR3 sequences detected, 4% to 5% appear once; the ten largest clones hold roughly 34%. Specimen: PBMCs, either bulk or a sorted T-cell subset (CD4+, CD8+, memory, or dextramer-sorted; not recorded which), collected on the day of the yellow fever booster vaccination. The receptors shown here come from a man younger than 35 who received the YFV17D yellow fever vaccine. Each CDR3 is given with its conserved first and last residue. A D gene is named only where the DNA matches it firmly. Clone size is given for some rows only: seen once, a few or many times, or a class if the clone is expanded.

v_call: TRBV6-6
j_call: TRBJ1-2
d_call: -
clone_size: many
cdr3_aa: CASSPGDMFSYTF
cdr3_nt: TGTGCCAGCAGTCCCGGGGACATGTTTAGCTACACCTTC

v_call: TRBV12-3/TRBV12-4
j_call: TRBJ2-1
d_call: TRBD1
clone_size: many
cdr3_aa: CASSFSLQGTALYNEQFF
cdr3_nt: TGTGCCAGCAGTTTTAGTCTCCAGGGGACAGCGCTTTACAATGAGCAGTTCTTC

v_call: TRBV18
j_call: TRBJ2-5
d_call: -
clone_size: -
cdr3_aa: CASSPPSSPQYF
cdr3_nt: TGTGCCAGCTCACCACCGTCATCCCCCCAGTACTTC

v_call: TRBV6-6
j_call: TRBJ1-6
d_call: -
clone_size: many
cdr3_aa: CASSLWEGPPGSPLHF
cdr3_nt: TGTGCCAGCAGCCTTTGGGAAGGACCTCCTGGGTCACCCCTCCACTTT

v_call: TRBV28
j_call: TRBJ1-2
d_call: -
clone_size: many
cdr3_aa: CAGGRGVTGYTF
cdr3_nt: TGTGCCGGAGGCAGGGGAGTTACTGGCTACACCTTC

v_call: TRBV28
j_call: TRBJ2-4
d_call: -
clone_size: many
cdr3_aa: CASSFRRKLAKNIQYF
cdr3_nt: TGTGCCAGCAGTTTCCGCAGAAAGTTAGCCAAAAACATTCAGTACTTC

v_call: TRBV7-7
j_call: TRBJ1-1
d_call: -
clone_size: many
cdr3_aa: CASSFSKNTEAFF
cdr3_nt: TGTGCCAGCAGCTTTAGTAAGAACACTGAAGCTTTCTTT

v_call: TRBV21-1
j_call: TRBJ1-2
d_call: -
clone_size: -
cdr3_aa: CASSKRTGLNGYTF
cdr3_nt: TGTGCCAGCAGCAAAAGAACAGGCCTCAATGGCTACACCTTC

v_call: TRBV12-3/TRBV12-4
j_call: TRBJ1-5
d_call: -
clone_size: many
cdr3_aa: CASKEQRNQPQHF
cdr3_nt: TGTGCCAGCAAAGAACAGCGCAATCAGCCCCAGCATTTT

v_call: TRBV20-1
j_call: TRBJ1-2
d_call: -
clone_size: many
cdr3_aa: CSAGRTSYGYTF
cdr3_nt: TGCAGTGCGGGCCGGACCTCCTATGGCTACACCTTC

v_call: TRBV20-1
j_call: TRBJ2-7
d_call: TRBD1
clone_size: large
cdr3_aa: CSARTGIRYEQYF
cdr3_nt: TGCAGTGCTAGGACAGGGATCCGCTACGAGCAGTACTTC

v_call: TRBV5-5
j_call: TRBJ2-1
d_call: TRBD1
clone_size: many
cdr3_aa: CASSWFTGDNEQFF
cdr3_nt: TGTGCCAGCAGCTGGTTTACAGGGGACAATGAGCAGTTCTTC

v_call: TRBV12-3/TRBV12-4
j_call: TRBJ1-1
d_call: -
clone_size: many
cdr3_aa: CASTGGYTEAFF
cdr3_nt: TGTGCCAGCACCGGGGGGTACACTGAAGCTTTCTTT

v_call: TRBV19
j_call: TRBJ1-1
d_call: -
clone_size: many
cdr3_aa: CASRAGITEAFF
cdr3_nt: TGTGCCAGTAGAGCAGGGATCACTGAAGCTTTCTTT

v_call: TRBV27
j_call: TRBJ2-5
d_call: TRBD1
clone_size: many
cdr3_aa: CASSLDRGRETQYF
cdr3_nt: TGTGCCAGCAGTTTAGACAGGGGAAGGGAGACCCAGTACTTC

v_call: TRBV12-3/TRBV12-4
j_call: TRBJ2-4
d_call: -
clone_size: many
cdr3_aa: CASSLGERDIQYF
cdr3_nt: TGTGCCAGCAGTTTGGGGGAGAGAGACATTCAGTACTTC

v_call: TRBV29-1
j_call: TRBJ2-1
d_call: TRBD1
clone_size: many
cdr3_aa: CSGRDSSYNEQFF
cdr3_nt: TGCAGCGGCCGGGACAGCTCCTACAATGAGCAGTTCTTC

v_call: TRBV7-2
j_call: TRBJ2-2
d_call: TRBD2
clone_size: many
cdr3_aa: CASGGEVGTGELFF
cdr3_nt: TGTGCCAGCGGGGGGGAGGTCGGCACCGGGGAGCTGTTTTTT

v_call: TRBV24-1
j_call: TRBJ2-2
d_call: -
clone_size: many
cdr3_aa: CATSDESRTSGELFF
cdr3_nt: TGTGCCACCAGTGATGAGAGTAGGACCTCCGGGGAGCTGTTTTTT

v_call: TRBV9
j_call: TRBJ2-5
d_call: -
clone_size: many
cdr3_aa: CASSGPYQETQYF
cdr3_nt: TGTGCCAGCAGCGGTCCGTACCAAGAGACCCAGTACTTC

v_call: TRBV5-1
j_call: TRBJ1-2
d_call: -
clone_size: many
cdr3_aa: CASSLYPGYGYTF
cdr3_nt: TGCGCCAGCAGCTTGTACCCAGGATATGGCTACACCTTC

v_call: TRBV7-9
j_call: TRBJ1-4
d_call: -
clone_size: few
cdr3_aa: CASSLGQAREKLFF
cdr3_nt: TGTGCCAGCAGCTTAGGACAGGCCAGAGAAAAACTGTTTTTT

v_call: TRBV10-3
j_call: TRBJ2-3
d_call: TRBD2
clone_size: many
cdr3_aa: CATTPPGGDTQYF
cdr3_nt: TGTGCCACAACCCCTCCGGGGGGAGATACGCAGTATTTT

v_call: TRBV3-1
j_call: TRBJ1-1
d_call: -
clone_size: -
cdr3_aa: CASSSIGGTEAFF
cdr3_nt: TGTGCCAGCAGCTCTATAGGGGGGACTGAAGCTTTCTTT

v_call: TRBV6-5
j_call: TRBJ2-7
d_call: TRBD1
clone_size: many
cdr3_aa: CASRQGQVYEQYF
cdr3_nt: TGTGCCAGCAGGCAGGGACAGGTCTACGAGCAGTACTTC

v_call: TRBV7-2
j_call: TRBJ2-2
d_call: -
clone_size: many
cdr3_aa: CASSFLFPGSAGELFF
cdr3_nt: TGTGCCAGCAGCTTTTTGTTCCCAGGTTCGGCCGGGGAGCTGTTTTTT

v_call: TRBV14
j_call: TRBJ2-1
d_call: -
clone_size: -
cdr3_aa: CASSGPLNWEQFF
cdr3_nt: TGTGCCAGCAGCGGGCCTCTTAACTGGGAGCAGTTCTTC

v_call: TRBV24-1
j_call: TRBJ2-5
d_call: -
clone_size: many
cdr3_aa: CATSDSRPGHETQYF
cdr3_nt: TGTGCCACCAGTGACTCCAGACCCGGGCATGAGACCCAGTACTTC

v_call: TRBV7-6
j_call: TRBJ2-7
d_call: TRBD2
clone_size: many
cdr3_aa: CASSPSRGLAGGHEQYF
cdr3_nt: TGTGCCAGCAGCCCCTCCCGGGGACTAGCGGGGGGTCACGAGCAGTACTTC

v_call: TRBV7-2
j_call: TRBJ1-5
d_call: -
clone_size: many
cdr3_aa: CASSAPGEPQHF
cdr3_nt: TGTGCCAGCAGCGCGCCAGGGGAGCCCCAGCATTTT

v_call: TRBV6-2/TRBV6-3
j_call: TRBJ2-1
d_call: TRBD2
clone_size: many
cdr3_aa: CASSWTSGGYNEQFF
cdr3_nt: TGTGCCAGCAGTTGGACTAGCGGGGGCTACAATGAGCAGTTCTTC

v_call: TRBV28
j_call: TRBJ1-4
d_call: TRBD1
clone_size: many
cdr3_aa: CASGPGTAEKLFF
cdr3_nt: TGTGCCAGCGGCCCCGGGACAGCCGAAAAACTGTTTTTT

v_call: TRBV2
j_call: TRBJ2-1
d_call: -
clone_size: many
cdr3_aa: CASSEGTFYNEQFF
cdr3_nt: TGTGCCAGCAGTGAAGGGACTTTCTACAATGAGCAGTTCTTC

v_call: TRBV7-2
j_call: TRBJ2-5
d_call: -
clone_size: many
cdr3_aa: CASSVGRSGTQYF
cdr3_nt: TGTGCCAGCAGCGTGGGGCGGTCCGGAACCCAGTACTTC

v_call: TRBV28
j_call: TRBJ2-3
d_call: TRBD2
clone_size: many
cdr3_aa: CASSHYASGGNTQYF
cdr3_nt: TGTGCCAGCAGTCATTACGCTAGCGGAGGTAATACGCAGTATTTT

v_call: TRBV15
j_call: TRBJ1-2
d_call: -
clone_size: many
cdr3_aa: CATSRGGAAYGYTF
cdr3_nt: TGTGCCACCAGCAGAGGAGGGGCGGCCTATGGCTACACCTTC

v_call: TRBV4-2
j_call: TRBJ2-2
d_call: -
clone_size: -
cdr3_aa: CASSQDPGPARELFF
cdr3_nt: TGTGCCAGCAGCCAAGATCCCGGGCCGGCTCGGGAGCTGTTTTTT

v_call: TRBV6-5
j_call: TRBJ2-4
d_call: -
clone_size: many
cdr3_aa: CASSYSSDSSKNIQYF
cdr3_nt: TGTGCCAGCAGTTACTCTTCGGACTCTTCCAAAAACATTCAGTACTTC

v_call: TRBV6-4
j_call: TRBJ2-3
d_call: TRBD1
clone_size: many
cdr3_aa: CASSEGGGTDTQYF
cdr3_nt: TGTGCCAGCAGTGAAGGGGGCGGCACAGATACGCAGTATTTT

v_call: TRBV5-1
j_call: TRBJ2-5
d_call: TRBD1
clone_size: many
cdr3_aa: CASSLGTGQGTQYF
cdr3_nt: TGCGCCAGCAGCCTAGGGACAGGGCAGGGGACCCAGTACTTC

v_call: TRBV25-1
j_call: TRBJ2-2
d_call: TRBD1
clone_size: many
cdr3_aa: CASSGTGDAGELFF
cdr3_nt: TGTGCCAGCTCCGGGACAGGGGACGCCGGGGAGCTGTTTTTT

v_call: TRBV7-2
j_call: TRBJ1-2
d_call: -
clone_size: many
cdr3_aa: CASSFRSAGGYTF
cdr3_nt: TGTGCCAGCAGCTTCAGGTCCGCGGGGGGCTACACCTTC

v_call: TRBV5-1
j_call: TRBJ2-3
d_call: -
clone_size: many
cdr3_aa: CASSLGRGGTDTQYF
cdr3_nt: TGCGCCAGCAGCTTGGGACGGGGAGGAACAGATACGCAGTATTTT

v_call: TRBV5-1
j_call: TRBJ2-2
d_call: -
clone_size: few
cdr3_aa: CASSPVVGELFF
cdr3_nt: TGCGCCAGCAGCCCGGTGGTCGGGGAGCTGTTTTTT

v_call: TRBV9
j_call: TRBJ2-3
d_call: -
clone_size: many
cdr3_aa: CASTTLSGGQDTQYF
cdr3_nt: TGTGCCAGCACCACCCTCTCCGGGGGGCAAGATACGCAGTATTTT

v_call: TRBV7-2
j_call: TRBJ2-2
d_call: -
clone_size: -
cdr3_aa: CASSLSQGNTGELFF
cdr3_nt: TGTGCCAGCAGCTTGTCGCAGGGGAACACCGGGGAGCTGTTTTTT

v_call: TRBV7-3
j_call: TRBJ2-1
d_call: TRBD2
clone_size: medium-sized
cdr3_aa: CASSVGLAGNNEQFF
cdr3_nt: TGTGCCAGCAGCGTCGGACTAGCGGGGAACAATGAGCAGTTCTTC

v_call: TRBV5-1
j_call: TRBJ1-2
d_call: -
clone_size: -
cdr3_aa: CASSTGGGANGYTF
cdr3_nt: TGCGCCAGCAGCACGGGGGGGGGCGCGAATGGCTACACCTTC